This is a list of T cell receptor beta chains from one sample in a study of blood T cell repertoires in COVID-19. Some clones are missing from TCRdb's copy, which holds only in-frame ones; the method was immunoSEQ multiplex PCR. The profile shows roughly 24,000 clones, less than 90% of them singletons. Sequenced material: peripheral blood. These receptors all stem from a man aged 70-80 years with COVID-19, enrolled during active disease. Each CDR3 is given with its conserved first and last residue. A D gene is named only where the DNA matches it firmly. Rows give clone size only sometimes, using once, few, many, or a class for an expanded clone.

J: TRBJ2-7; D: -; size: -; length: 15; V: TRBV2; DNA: TGTGCCAGCAGTGAAGTGGCAGGCCACATTTACGAGCAGTACTTC; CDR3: CASSEVAGHIYEQYF
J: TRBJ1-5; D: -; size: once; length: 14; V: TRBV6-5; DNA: TGTGCCAGCTGGGGGGGTAATAGCAATCAGCCCCAGCATTTT; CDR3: CASWGGNSNQPQHF
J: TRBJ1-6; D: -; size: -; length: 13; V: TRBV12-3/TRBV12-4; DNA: TGTGCCAGCGCATCAGGGGATAATTCACCCCTCCACTTT; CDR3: CASASGDNSPLHF
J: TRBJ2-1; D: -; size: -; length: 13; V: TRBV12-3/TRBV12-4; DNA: TGTGCCAGCAGTCCCAGACTATACAATGAGCAGTTCTTC; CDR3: CASSPRLYNEQFF
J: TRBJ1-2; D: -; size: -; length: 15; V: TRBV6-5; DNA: TGTGCCAGCACTCCCCTCCTATGGGCGAGCTATGGCTACACCTTC; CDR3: CASTPLLWASYGYTF
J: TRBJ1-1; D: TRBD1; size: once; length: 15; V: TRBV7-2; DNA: TGTGCCAGCAGCCCAAAGACAGGGCTGAACACTGAAGCTTTCTTT; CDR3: CASSPKTGLNTEAFF
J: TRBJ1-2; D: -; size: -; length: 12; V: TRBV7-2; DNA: TGTGCCAGCAGCAACAGGGCGCGGGGCTACACCTTC; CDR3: CASSNRARGYTF
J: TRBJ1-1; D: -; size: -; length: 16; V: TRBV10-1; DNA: TGCGCCAGCAGTGACTTCAAGACTCCGGGGAACACTGAAGCTTTCTTT; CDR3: CASSDFKTPGNTEAFF
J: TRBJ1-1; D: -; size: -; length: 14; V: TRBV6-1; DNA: TGTGCCAGCAGTGAAGCAAGGGGGGGCACTGAAGCTTTCTTT; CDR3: CASSEARGGTEAFF
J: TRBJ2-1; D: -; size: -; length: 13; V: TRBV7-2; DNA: TGTGCCAGCAGCTTAACGGGGTTAAATGAGCAGTTCTTC; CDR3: CASSLTGLNEQFF
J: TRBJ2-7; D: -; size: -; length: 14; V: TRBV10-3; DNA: TGTGCCATCAGCAGGGAGGGGGGGTCCTACGAGCAGTACTTC; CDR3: CAISREGGSYEQYF
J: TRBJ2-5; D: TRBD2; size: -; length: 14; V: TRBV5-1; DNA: TGCGCCAGCAGCATAGGACTAGCGGGAGAGACCCAGTACTTC; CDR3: CASSIGLAGETQYF
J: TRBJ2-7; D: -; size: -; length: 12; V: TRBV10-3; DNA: TGTGCCATCAGGGACAGCCACTACGAGCAGTACTTC; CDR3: CAIRDSHYEQYF
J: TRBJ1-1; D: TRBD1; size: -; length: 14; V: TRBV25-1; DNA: TGTGCCAGCAGGGACAGGGGTTGGGACACTGAAGCTTTCTTT; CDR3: CASRDRGWDTEAFF
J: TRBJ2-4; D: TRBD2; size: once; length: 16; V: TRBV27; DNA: TGTGCCAGCAGTCAAGCCGGGACGGGAGGAAAAAACATTCAGTACTTC; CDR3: CASSQAGTGGKNIQYF
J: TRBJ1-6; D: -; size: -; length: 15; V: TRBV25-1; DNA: TGTGCCAGCAGTCATCCCAGGCCATATAATTCACCCCTCCACTTT; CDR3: CASSHPRPYNSPLHF
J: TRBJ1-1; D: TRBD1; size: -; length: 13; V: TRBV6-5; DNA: TGTGCCAGCAGGGGGACAGATCACACTGAAGCTTTCTTT; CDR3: CASRGTDHTEAFF
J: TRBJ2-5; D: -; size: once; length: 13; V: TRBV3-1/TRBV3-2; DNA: TGTGCCAGCAGCGAACGTTCAGGGGAGACCCAGTACTTC; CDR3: CASSERSGETQYF
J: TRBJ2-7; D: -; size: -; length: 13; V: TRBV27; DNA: TGTGCCAGCAGTCCCGGACATTTCTACGAGCAGTACTTC; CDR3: CASSPGHFYEQYF
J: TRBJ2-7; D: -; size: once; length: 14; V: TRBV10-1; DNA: TGCGCCAGCAGTGACCCAGGCCGCGCCTACGAGCAGTACTTC; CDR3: CASSDPGRAYEQYF
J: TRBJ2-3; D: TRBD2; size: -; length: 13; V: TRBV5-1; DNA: TGCGCCAGCAGCTTCCTAGCGGGGGAAACGCAGTATTTT; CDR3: CASSFLAGETQYF
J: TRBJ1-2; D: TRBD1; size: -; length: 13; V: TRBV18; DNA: TGTGCCAGCTCTCAAGGACAGGGCTATGGCTACACCTTC; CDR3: CASSQGQGYGYTF
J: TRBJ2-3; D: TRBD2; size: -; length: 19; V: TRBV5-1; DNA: TGCGCCAGCAGCCCGCGGAATAAAGGGACTAGCGGTAGCACAGATACGCAGTATTTT; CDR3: CASSPRNKGTSGSTDTQYF
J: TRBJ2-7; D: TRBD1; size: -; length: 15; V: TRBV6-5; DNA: TGTGCCAGCAGTCGACGGGGACAGGGGAGGTACGAGCAGTACTTC; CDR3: CASSRRGQGRYEQYF